The clone carrying this TCR beta chain was seen once. What it recognizes is unknown. TCRdb's copy holds only in-frame clones and misses some; the assay was immunoSEQ multiplex PCR. The sample shows about 18,000 clones, 65% to 80% of them seen only once. The ends lost 1 base at V and 4 bases at J; junction bases unmatched: 3. The germline gives CDR1 LNHDA, CDR2 SQIVND (reference sequence). The CDR3 sequence is 15 residues long. These data belong to a study of somatic mutations in cytotoxic T cells in rheumatoid arthritis. Whole-study findings and limits: There was no significant difference in CD8+ T-cell clonality between rheumatoid arthritis patients and age-matched healthy controls.

The chain uses TRBV19 and TRBJ1-2, with 10 bases aligning to TRBD1. Sequencing was carried out using CD8+ T cells sorted from blood. The clonotype was recovered from an adult with rheumatoid arthritis. The CDR3 DNA follows: TGTGCCAGTAGTATAGGCGGGACAGGGGCCTATGGCTACACCTTC. Protein product: CASSIGGTGAYGYTF.